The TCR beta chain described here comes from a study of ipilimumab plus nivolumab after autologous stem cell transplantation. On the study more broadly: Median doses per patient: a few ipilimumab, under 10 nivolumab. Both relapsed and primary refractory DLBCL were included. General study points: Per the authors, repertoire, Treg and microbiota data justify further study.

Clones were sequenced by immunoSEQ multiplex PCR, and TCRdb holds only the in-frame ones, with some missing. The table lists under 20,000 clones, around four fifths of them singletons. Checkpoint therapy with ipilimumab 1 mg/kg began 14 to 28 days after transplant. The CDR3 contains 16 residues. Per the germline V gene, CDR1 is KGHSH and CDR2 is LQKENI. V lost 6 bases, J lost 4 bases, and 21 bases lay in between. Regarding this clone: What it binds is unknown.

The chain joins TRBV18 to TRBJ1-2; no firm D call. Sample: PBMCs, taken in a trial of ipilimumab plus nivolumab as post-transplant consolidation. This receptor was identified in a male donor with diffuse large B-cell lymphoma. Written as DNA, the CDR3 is TGTGCCAGCTCGCCGCCTTCCCCCCCTCCCCCCTATGGCTACACCTTC. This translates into CASSPPSPPPPYGYTF.